The 9 T cell receptor beta chains reported below all come from one sample, sequenced in a study of cytomegalovirus exposure and HLA in healthy donors. Primers included in the PCR were 60 Vbeta and 13 Jbeta primers. Profiling relied on immunoSEQ multiplex PCR, and the TCRdb table lists in-frame clones only, not all of them. The data contain nearly 110,000 clones, about 72% of them singletons. Sequencing was done on a sample of PBMCs. The source of these receptors is a man aged 18 to 35 in good health and CMV-seronegative.

This clone was observed a handful of times. The CDR3 here is CASSQDIVDRGLVGELFF. The DNA of the CDR3 is TGCGCCAGCAGCCAAGATATCGTGGACAGGGGCTTGGTCGGGGAGCTGTTTTTT. The chain joins TRBV4-3 to TRBJ2-2, with 9 bases matching TRBD1. The germline V gene has CDR1 LGHNA and CDR2 YSLEER. Losses at the gene ends were 0 bases for V and 7 bases for J; bases not matched to a gene: 12. This CDR3 spans 18 amino acids.

V gene TRBV10-1 combines with J gene TRBJ2-1; 8 positions agree with TRBD2. The germline gives CDR1 WNHNN, CDR2 SYGVQD (reference sequence). The CDR3 spans 17 residues. The ends lost 6 bases at V and 0 bases at J; junction bases unmatched: 10. Here the CDR3 reads CASSSNKRGFSYNEQFF. The CDR3 DNA follows: TGCGCCAGCAGCTCCAATAAGCGGGGGTTCTCCTACAATGAGCAGTTCTTC.

The CDR3 bases are TGTGCCAGCAGTCCCGGACAGGGGAATCAGCCCCAGCATTTT. It yields the protein CASSPGQGNQPQHF. This chain links TRBV28 with TRBJ1-5; 9 positions agree with TRBD1. The CDR3 consists of 14 residues. V was clipped by 5 bases and J by 4 bases; unmatched bases: 3. CDR1 is MDHEN, CDR2 SYDVKM, per germline.

J is TRBJ1-2 and V is TRBV4-3, with D possibly TRBD1 on 6 matching bases. This CDR3 is built from 15 residues. With 0 bases removed from V and 4 bases from J, the gap between germline ends came to 12 bases. CDR1 and CDR2 from the germline V gene are LGHNA and YSLEER. This chain's CDR3 is CASSQEASTGYGYTF. The CDR3 coding sequence is TGCGCCAGCAGCCAAGAAGCTTCGACAGGCTATGGCTACACCTTC.

The V and J genes are TRBV28 and TRBJ1-5, with 7 positions matching TRBD1. This CDR3 is built from 15 residues. Germline CDR1 reads MDHEN; CDR2 reads SYDVKM. V dropped 6 bases and J dropped 3; count of bases not matched to a gene: 8. CDR3 protein: CASSQPDRDNQPQHF. The DNA of the CDR3 is TGTGCCAGCAGCCAACCTGACAGGGACAATCAGCCCCAGCATTTT.

This clone was recorded a few times. The rearrangement links TRBV6-1 to TRBJ1-3, with unresolved D. The V gene lost 7 bases and the J gene lost 4 bases, with 11 bases spanning the gap. Germline loops: CDR1 MNHNS, CDR2 SASEGT. The CDR3 runs to 13 residues. The DNA of the CDR3 is TGTGCCAGCAATCCACTAGGGGGAAACACCATATATTTT. Translating gives CASNPLGGNTIYF.

The V call is TRBV9, the J call TRBJ1-2; 7 nucleotides line up with TRBD1. The junction had 11 bases not matched to a gene; V was cut back by 2 bases and J by 13 bases. The CDR3 sequence is 13 residues long. Germline-derived CDR1 and CDR2 are SGDLS and YYNGEE. The CDR3 loop is CASSVQGDRSVTF. Written as DNA, the CDR3 is TGTGCCAGCAGCGTGCAAGGGGACAGAAGTGTCACCTTC.

V gene TRBV7-9 combines with J gene TRBJ1-1; D not certain. Germline V gene data show CDR1 as SEHNR and CDR2 as FQNEAQ (reference sequence). The CDR3 extends over 13 amino acids. V was shortened by 3 bases and J by 0 bases, with 5 bases between the two germline ends. The CDR3, as DNA: TGTGCCAGCAGCTTGAGTCTGAACACTGAAGCTTTCTTT. As protein: CASSLSLNTEAFF. Variable domain in full (rest from reference TRBV7-9 and TRBJ1-1): DTGVSQNPRHKITKRGQNVTFRCDPISEHNRLYWYRQTLGQGPEFLTYFQNEAQLEKSRLLSDRFSAERPKGSFSTLEIQRTEQGDSAMYLCASSLSLNTEAFFGQGTRLTVV.

This chain links TRBV19 with TRBJ1-1, with D perhaps matching TRBD1 (5 bases). Germline lookup yields CDR1 LNHDA and CDR2 SQIVND (reference sequence). There are 12 residues in the CDR3. The V gene lost 4 bases and the J gene lost 7 bases, with 10 bases spanning the gap. The CDR3, as DNA: TGTGCCAGTAGTACCCGACAGTTTGAAGCTTTCTTT. It encodes CASSTRQFEAFF.